This T cell receptor (beta chain) was recorded in a study of metastatic and nonmetastatic thyroid tumors (dated by TCRdb to the early 2020s). Background for the entire study: Repertoires were compared across peripheral blood and tumor or nodule tissue samples from malignant and benign thyroid patients. Beyond this particular receptor, the publication reports: In both blood and tumor samples, TCR beta diversity was reported to be significantly higher in malignant tumors than in benign nodules.

On this clone itself: Its cognate antigen has yet to be identified. Base qualities are not at hand, and no much larger clone is one base apart.

No patient had received any treatment before thyroid surgery. Patient clinical samples collected from about 2011 to 2018 were retrospectively analysed using T-cell receptor beta sequencing. Preparation of the library involved PCR. Data came from an Illumina HiSeq 4000. High-throughput sequencing was used to profile the CDR3 region of the TCR beta-chain in every patient. The study's own analysis went as follows. The researchers built a classifier to tell apart papillary thyroid cancer patients with distant metastasis, based on CDR3 differences among clinicopathological groups. The Shannon index was used to assess repertoire diversity, and the Morisita-Horn index was used to assess tumor-blood repertoire similarity. The raw public data were reprocessed by TCRdb itself: fastp quality trimming at Q25, MiXCR clonotype calling, in-frame beta chains only. These V and J calls are TCRdb output, not the study's own analysis. The sample includes about 92,000 clones, with under 15% observed a single time. In total, the top ten clones hold 3% to 4.5% of the sample.

Spanning cysteine to phenylalanine, the CDR3 consists of 14 amino acids. This entry keeps only the CDR3 DNA: 42 bases, framed from base 1. Trimming removed 10 bases from V and 14 bases from J, leaving 26 bases between the germline ends. The germline V gene sets CDR1 to MNHNS and CDR2 to SASEGT. Sequencing was performed on blood. The receptor was isolated from a female donor with papillary thyroid cancer or a benign thyroid nodule (not recorded which). Some clones in this sample may be carry-over from other donors' samples. Recombination linked TRBV6-1 to TRBJ2-2; the D segment is perhaps TRBD1 or TRBD2, each sharing 5 matched bases. The DNA sequence is as follows: TGTGCCACCGAGACAGCCCGGGGCACCGGCGATCTGTTTTTT. This is translated as CATETARGTGDLFF.